This T cell receptor (beta chain) was retrieved from a study of siplizumab effects on memory and regulatory T cells. Study outcomes and limitations: Significantly reduced by siplizumab was the cumulative frequency of alloreactive sequences, namely those traceable to unstimulated CD4+ memory cells. For mappable alloreactive CD4+ clones, the mean Treg-derived fraction was about 72% with siplizumab and under 35% in controls.

Using immunoSEQ multiplex PCR, the repertoire was profiled, and TCRdb retains in-frame clones only, with some absent. The data hold around 95,000 clones, with 94% observed a single time. The CDR3 is 13 residues long. The germline V and J ends were trimmed by 4 bases and 7 bases, with 13 bases remaining between them. Germline V gene data show CDR1 as SEHNR and CDR2 as FQNEAQ (reference sequence). As concerns this clone: Antigen specificity is unknown.

The sample comprised non-Treg CD4+ T cells sorted from blood. The chain is built from TRBV7-9 and TRBJ1-1, with a tentative D call TRBD1 (5 bases). The source is a human donor in good health. In DNA form, the CDR3 reads TGTGCCAGCAGCTCCAGCGGGGCCAGTGAAGCTTTCTTT. Translated: CASSSSGASEAFF. The entire variable domain, with the rest obtained from reference TRBV7-9 and TRBJ1-1, is as follows: DTGVSQNPRHKITKRGQNVTFRCDPISEHNRLYWYRQTLGQGPEFLTYFQNEAQLEKSRLLSDRFSAERPKGSFSTLEIQRTEQGDSAMYLCASSSSGASEAFFGQGTRLTVV.